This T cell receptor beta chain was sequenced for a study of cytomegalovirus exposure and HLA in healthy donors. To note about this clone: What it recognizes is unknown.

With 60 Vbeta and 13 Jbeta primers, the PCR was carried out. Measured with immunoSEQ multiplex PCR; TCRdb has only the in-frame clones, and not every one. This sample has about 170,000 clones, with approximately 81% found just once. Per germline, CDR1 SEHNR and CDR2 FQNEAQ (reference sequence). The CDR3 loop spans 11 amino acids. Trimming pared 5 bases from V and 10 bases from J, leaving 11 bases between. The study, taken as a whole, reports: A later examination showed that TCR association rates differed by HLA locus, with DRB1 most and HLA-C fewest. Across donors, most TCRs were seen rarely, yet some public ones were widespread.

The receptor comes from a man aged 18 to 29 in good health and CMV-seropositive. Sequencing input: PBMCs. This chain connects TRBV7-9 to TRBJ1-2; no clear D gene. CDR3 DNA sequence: TGTGCCAGCAGCCCCATCAGGTTCTACACCTTC. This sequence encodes CASSPIRFYTF. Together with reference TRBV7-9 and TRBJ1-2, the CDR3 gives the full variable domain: DTGVSQNPRHKITKRGQNVTFRCDPISEHNRLYWYRQTLGQGPEFLTYFQNEAQLEKSRLLSDRFSAERPKGSFSTLEIQRTEQGDSAMYLCASSPIRFYTFGSGTRLTVV.